This TCR beta chain was sequenced in a study of T cell responses to AZD1222 COVID-19 vaccine. As for the study in general: Second-dose intervals near 4 or 12 weeks were combined.

This clone was recorded once. What it binds is unknown. The protocol was immunoSEQ multiplex PCR, while the TCRdb copy is restricted to in-frame clones and leaves out a portion. Of 100,000 to 120,000 clones listed, around 81% are singletons. Germline V gives CDR1 MDHEN, CDR2 SYDVKM. CDR3 length: 14 residues. Trimming stripped 5 bases from V and 0 bases from J, with 10 bases between. Whole-study results and caveats: Seropositive AZD1222 recipients at baseline numbered only five or six. Two AZD1222 administrations were followed by greater Spike-specific TCR breadth and depth.

This specimen consisted of peripheral blood, obtained on day 0 of AZD1222 vaccination. V is TRBV28 and J is TRBJ1-1, with D possibly being TRBD1 (5 bases). The TCR sequence derives from an adult in good health. The CDR3 here is CASSPGTVNTEAFF. The CDR3 bases are TGTGCCAGCAGTCCGGGGACCGTGAACACTGAAGCTTTCTTT.